This T cell receptor (beta chain) derives from a study of blood T cell repertoires in COVID-19. Germline CDR1 and CDR2: SGHRS and YFSETQ. Trimming shortened V by 0 bases and J by 7 bases, and 16 bases separated the two germline ends. The CDR3 consists of 15 residues. Assay used: immunoSEQ multiplex PCR; TCRdb lists only in-frame clones, some missing. Of roughly 66,000 clones listed, around 81% are singletons. This TCR derives from an older woman with acute or convalescent COVID-19. The sequenced sample was peripheral blood. The chain combines TRBV5-1 with TRBJ1-1; tentatively, D is TRBD1 (5 bases). The CDR3 nucleotides are TGCGCCAGCAGCTTGGGGGTGACAGCTGTCAATGAAGCTTTCTTT. Its translation: CASSLGVTAVNEAFF.